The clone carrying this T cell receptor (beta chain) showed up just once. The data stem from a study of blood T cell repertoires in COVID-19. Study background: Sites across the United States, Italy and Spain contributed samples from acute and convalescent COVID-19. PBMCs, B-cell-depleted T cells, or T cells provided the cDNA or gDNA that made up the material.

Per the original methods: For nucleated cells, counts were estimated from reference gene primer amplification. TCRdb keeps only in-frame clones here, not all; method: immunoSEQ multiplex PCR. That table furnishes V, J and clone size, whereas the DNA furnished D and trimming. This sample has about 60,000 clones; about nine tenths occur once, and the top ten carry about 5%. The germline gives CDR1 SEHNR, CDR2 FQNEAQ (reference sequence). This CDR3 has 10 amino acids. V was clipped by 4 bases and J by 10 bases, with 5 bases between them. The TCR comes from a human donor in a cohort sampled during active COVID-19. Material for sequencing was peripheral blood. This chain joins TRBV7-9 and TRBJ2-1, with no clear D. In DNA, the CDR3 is TGTGCCAGCAGCTCGTTAGAGCAGTTCTTC. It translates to CASSSLEQFF.